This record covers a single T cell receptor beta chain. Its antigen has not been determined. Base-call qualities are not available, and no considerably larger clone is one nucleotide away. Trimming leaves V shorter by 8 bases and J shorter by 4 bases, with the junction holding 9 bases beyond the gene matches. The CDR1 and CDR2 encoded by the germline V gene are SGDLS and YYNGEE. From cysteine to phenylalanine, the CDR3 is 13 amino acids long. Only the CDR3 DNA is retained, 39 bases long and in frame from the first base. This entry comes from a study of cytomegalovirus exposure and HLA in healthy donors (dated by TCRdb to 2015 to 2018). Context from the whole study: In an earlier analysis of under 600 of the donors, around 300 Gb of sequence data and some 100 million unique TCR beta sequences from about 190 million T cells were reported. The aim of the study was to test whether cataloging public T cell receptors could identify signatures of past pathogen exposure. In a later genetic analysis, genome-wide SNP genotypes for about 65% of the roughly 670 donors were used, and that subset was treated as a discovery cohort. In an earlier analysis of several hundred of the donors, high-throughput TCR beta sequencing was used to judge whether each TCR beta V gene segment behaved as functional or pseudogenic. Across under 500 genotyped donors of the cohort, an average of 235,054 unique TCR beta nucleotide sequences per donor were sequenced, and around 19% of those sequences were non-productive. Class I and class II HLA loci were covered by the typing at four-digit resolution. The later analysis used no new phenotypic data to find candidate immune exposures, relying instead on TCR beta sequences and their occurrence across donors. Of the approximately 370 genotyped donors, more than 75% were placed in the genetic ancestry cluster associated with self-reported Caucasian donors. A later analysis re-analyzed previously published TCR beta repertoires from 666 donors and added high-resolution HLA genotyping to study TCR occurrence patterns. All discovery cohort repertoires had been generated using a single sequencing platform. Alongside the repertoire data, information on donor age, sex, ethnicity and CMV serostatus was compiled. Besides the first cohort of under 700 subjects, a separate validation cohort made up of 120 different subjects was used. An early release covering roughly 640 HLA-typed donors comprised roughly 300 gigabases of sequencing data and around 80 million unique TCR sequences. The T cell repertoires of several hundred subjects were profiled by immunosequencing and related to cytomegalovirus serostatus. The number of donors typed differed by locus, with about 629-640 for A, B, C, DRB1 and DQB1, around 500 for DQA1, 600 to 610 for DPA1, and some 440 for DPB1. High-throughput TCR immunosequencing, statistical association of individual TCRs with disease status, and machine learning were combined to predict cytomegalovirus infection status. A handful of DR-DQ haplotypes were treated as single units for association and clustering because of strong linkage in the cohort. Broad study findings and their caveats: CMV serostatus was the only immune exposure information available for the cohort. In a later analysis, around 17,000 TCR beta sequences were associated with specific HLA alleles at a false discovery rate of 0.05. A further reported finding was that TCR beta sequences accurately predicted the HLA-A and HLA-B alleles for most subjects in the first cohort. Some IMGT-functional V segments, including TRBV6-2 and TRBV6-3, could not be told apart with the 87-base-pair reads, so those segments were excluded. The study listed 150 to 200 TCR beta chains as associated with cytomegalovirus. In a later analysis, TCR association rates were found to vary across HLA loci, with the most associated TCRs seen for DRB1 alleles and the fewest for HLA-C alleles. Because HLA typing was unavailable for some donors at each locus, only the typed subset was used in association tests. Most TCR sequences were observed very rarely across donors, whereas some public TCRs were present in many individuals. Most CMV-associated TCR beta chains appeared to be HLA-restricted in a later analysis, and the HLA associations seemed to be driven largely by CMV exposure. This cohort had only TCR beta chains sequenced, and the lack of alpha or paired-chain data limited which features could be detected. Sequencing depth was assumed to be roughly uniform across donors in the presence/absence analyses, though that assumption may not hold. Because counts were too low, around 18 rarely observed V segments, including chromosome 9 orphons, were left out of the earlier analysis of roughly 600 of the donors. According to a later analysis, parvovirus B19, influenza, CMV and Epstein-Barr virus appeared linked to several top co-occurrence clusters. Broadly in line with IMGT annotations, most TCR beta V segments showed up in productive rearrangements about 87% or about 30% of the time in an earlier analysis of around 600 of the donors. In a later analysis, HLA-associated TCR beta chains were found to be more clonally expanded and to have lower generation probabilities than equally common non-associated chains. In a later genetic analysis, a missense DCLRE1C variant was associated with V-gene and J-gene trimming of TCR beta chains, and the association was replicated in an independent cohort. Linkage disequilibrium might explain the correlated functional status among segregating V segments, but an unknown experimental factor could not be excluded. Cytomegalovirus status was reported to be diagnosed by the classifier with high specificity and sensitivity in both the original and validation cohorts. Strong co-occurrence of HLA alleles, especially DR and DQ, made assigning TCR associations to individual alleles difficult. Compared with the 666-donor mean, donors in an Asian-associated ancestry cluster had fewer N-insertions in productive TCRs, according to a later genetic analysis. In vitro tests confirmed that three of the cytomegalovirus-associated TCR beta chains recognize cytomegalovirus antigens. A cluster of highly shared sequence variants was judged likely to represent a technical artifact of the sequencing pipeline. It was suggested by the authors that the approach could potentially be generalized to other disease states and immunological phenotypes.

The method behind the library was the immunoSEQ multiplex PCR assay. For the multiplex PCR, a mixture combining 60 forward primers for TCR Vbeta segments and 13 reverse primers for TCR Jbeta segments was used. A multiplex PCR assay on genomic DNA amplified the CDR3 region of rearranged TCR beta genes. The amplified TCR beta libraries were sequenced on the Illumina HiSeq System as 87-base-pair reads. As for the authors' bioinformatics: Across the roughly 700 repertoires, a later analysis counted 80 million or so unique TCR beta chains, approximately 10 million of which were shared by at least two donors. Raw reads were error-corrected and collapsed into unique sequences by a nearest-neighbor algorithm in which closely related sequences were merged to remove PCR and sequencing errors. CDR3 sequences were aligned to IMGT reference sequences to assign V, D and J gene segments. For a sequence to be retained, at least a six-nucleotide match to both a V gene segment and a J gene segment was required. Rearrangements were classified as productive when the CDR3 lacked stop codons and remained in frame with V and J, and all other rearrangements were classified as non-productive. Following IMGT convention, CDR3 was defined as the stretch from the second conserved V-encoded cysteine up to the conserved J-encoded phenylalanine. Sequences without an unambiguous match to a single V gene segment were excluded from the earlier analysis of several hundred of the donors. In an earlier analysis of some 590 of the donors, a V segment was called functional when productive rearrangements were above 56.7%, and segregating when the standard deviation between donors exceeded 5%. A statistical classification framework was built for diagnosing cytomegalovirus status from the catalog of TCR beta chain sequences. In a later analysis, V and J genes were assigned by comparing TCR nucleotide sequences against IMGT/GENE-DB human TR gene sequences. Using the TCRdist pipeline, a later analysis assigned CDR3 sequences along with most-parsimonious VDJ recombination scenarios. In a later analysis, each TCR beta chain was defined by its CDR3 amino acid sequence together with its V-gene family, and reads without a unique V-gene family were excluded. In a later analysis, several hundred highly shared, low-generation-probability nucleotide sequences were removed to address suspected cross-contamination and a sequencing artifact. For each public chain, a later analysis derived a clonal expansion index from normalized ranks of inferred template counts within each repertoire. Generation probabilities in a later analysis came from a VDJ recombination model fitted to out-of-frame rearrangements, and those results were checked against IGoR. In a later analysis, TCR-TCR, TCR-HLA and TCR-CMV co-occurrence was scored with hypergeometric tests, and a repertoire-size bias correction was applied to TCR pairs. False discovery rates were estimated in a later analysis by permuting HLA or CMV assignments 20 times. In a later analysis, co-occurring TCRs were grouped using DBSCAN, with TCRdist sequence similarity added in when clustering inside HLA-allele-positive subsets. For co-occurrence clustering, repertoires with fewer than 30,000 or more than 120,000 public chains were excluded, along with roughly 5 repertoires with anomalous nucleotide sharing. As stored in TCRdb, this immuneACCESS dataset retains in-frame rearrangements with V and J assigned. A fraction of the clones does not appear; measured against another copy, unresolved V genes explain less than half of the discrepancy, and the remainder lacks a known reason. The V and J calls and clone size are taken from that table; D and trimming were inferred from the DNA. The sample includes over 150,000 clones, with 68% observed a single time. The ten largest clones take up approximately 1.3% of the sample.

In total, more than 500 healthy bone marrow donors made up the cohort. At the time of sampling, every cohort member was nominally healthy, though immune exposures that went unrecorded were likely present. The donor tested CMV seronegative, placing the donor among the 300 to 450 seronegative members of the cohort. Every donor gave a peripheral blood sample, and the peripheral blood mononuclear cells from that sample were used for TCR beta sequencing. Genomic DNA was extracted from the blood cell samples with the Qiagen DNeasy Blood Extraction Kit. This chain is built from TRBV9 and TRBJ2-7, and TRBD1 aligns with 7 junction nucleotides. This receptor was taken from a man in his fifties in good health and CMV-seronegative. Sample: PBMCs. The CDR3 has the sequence CARTRDRAYEQYF. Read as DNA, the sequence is TGTGCCAGGACCCGGGACAGAGCATACGAGCAGTACTTC.